A single sample is the source of the 6 T cell receptor beta chains below, sequenced in a study of T cells after yellow fever vaccination. TCRdb analysed the 5' RACE reads with MiXCR anew, one entry per CDR3 protein. The sample contains around 350,000 distinct CDR3 sequences, over 5% of which appear only once. This specimen consisted of PBMCs, obtained 5 days after the yellow fever booster vaccination. The receptors originated from a man under 40 who received the YFV17D yellow fever vaccine.

The chain joins TRBV5-4 to TRBJ1-4; a weak D match, TRBD1 (6 bases). V lost 0 bases to trimming and J lost 6 bases, with 6 bases between them. Germline values: CDR1 SGHNT, CDR2 YYREEE (reference sequence). This CDR3 spans 13 amino acids. This CDR3 reads CASSLDRDEKLFF. The CDR3 nucleotides are TGTGCCAGCAGCTTGGACAGGGATGAAAAACTGTTTTTT.

This clonotype was counted a few times. This chain uses TRBV4-2 with TRBJ2-6, with no clear D. Trimming shortened V by 0 bases and J by 0 bases, and 9 bases separated the two germline ends. CDR1 is LGHNA, CDR2 YNFKEQ, per germline. This CDR3 contains 17 residues. The CDR3 bases are TGTGCCAGCAGCCAAGAGACCACTGGCTCTGGGGCCAACGTCCTGACTTTC. This encodes CASSQETTGSGANVLTF.

Ten or more counts support this clonotype. The rearrangement joins TRBV29-1 to TRBJ1-2; no clear D. Germline CDR1 and CDR2: SQVTM and ANQGSEA. CDR3 length: 11 amino acids. Trimming cost V 5 bases and J 7 bases, with 11 bases left between them. CDR3 protein: CSVRGVSGYTF. The CDR3 DNA sequence: TGCAGCGTTCGAGGCGTTAGTGGCTACACCTTC.

The chain is built from TRBV6-1 and TRBJ2-2, with D uncertain. Germline-derived CDR1 and CDR2 are MNHNS and SASEGT. Trimming took off 6 bases at V and 6 bases at J, with 17 bases between the two ends. The CDR3 extends over 15 amino acids. CDR3 sequence (DNA): TGTGCCAGCAGCCCTCGAGAGGTGGGCCCCGGGGAGCTGTTTTTT. Its protein product is CASSPREVGPGELFF.

The table lists this clonotype with many counts. The V call is TRBV12-3 or TRBV12-4, the J call TRBJ2-2; possible D gene TRBD2, 6 bases. The V and J ends lost 6 bases and 4 bases respectively, with 15 bases between them. This CDR3 contains 15 residues. The CDR3 sequence: CASSRGAPGTGELFF. CDR3 nucleotide sequence: TGTGCCAGCAGCCGCGGGGCCCCGGGCACCGGGGAGCTGTTTTTT.

This chain connects TRBV6-6 to TRBJ2-5, with D hard to call. CDR1 and CDR2 (germline): MNHNY, SVGAGI (reference sequence). The V end was cut by 6 bases, the J end by 2 bases, with 10 bases between. This CDR3 contains 13 residues. The CDR3 DNA follows: TGTGCCAGCAGAAGGCCTCTTCAAGAGACCCAGTACTTC. This gives the protein CASRRPLQETQYF.